This is a list of T cell receptor beta chains from one sample in a study of Ad26.COV2.S vaccination and SARS-CoV-2 variants. Libraries were prepared by immunoSEQ multiplex PCR; TCRdb keeps only in-frame clonotypes and omits some of them. The sample lists over 350,000 clones; about 85% were seen once. The starting material was peripheral blood, obtained in a trial of Ad26.COV2.S vaccine versus placebo. The origin of the receptors is a person between 18 and 60 years old who received the Ad26.COV2.S COVID-19 vaccine or a placebo. Both conserved end residues are part of each CDR3.

v_call: TRBV11-2; j_call: TRBJ2-1; cdr3_aa: CASSSTSNEQFF
v_call: TRBV19; j_call: TRBJ2-1; cdr3_aa: CASSILRVGSYNEQFF
v_call: TRBV19; j_call: TRBJ2-5; cdr3_aa: CASSPLGLTGAQETQYF
v_call: TRBV6-5; j_call: TRBJ2-3; cdr3_aa: CASTRGEADTQYF
v_call: TRBV19; j_call: TRBJ2-7; cdr3_aa: CASSIGLQTTYEQYF
v_call: TRBV6-5; j_call: TRBJ1-1; cdr3_aa: CASSLTGGASTEAFF
v_call: TRBV3-1/TRBV3-2; j_call: TRBJ1-2; cdr3_aa: CASSQDGNYGYTF
v_call: TRBV20-1; j_call: TRBJ2-5; cdr3_aa: CSASVVGASGAETQYF
v_call: TRBV6-5; j_call: TRBJ1-5; cdr3_aa: CASSGQPYSNQPQHF
v_call: TRBV19; j_call: TRBJ2-2; cdr3_aa: CASSPGRVGELFF
v_call: TRBV5-6; j_call: TRBJ2-5; cdr3_aa: CASSSRGGGSVKTQYF
v_call: TRBV7-2; j_call: TRBJ1-1; cdr3_aa: CASSSRRDTTEAFF
v_call: TRBV7-8; j_call: TRBJ2-7; cdr3_aa: CASSSRVIYEQYF
v_call: TRBV3-1/TRBV3-2; j_call: TRBJ2-5; cdr3_aa: CASSQDRWQAKETQYF
v_call: TRBV3-1/TRBV3-2; j_call: TRBJ2-2; cdr3_aa: CASSQIASNTGELFF
v_call: TRBV7-9; j_call: TRBJ2-1; cdr3_aa: CASHENSGGLYNEQFF
v_call: TRBV5-1; j_call: TRBJ2-5; cdr3_aa: CASSFGGDRQETQYF
v_call: TRBV11-2; j_call: TRBJ2-1; cdr3_aa: CASSLEADVYNEQFF
v_call: TRBV7-9; j_call: TRBJ2-1; cdr3_aa: CASSPDGGTSGGYEQFF
v_call: TRBV29-1; j_call: TRBJ1-2; cdr3_aa: CSVEVRDSLYGYTF
v_call: TRBV9; j_call: TRBJ1-1; cdr3_aa: CASSALNTEAFF
v_call: TRBV7-9; j_call: TRBJ2-1; cdr3_aa: CASSLGLAEYNEQFF
v_call: TRBV4-1; j_call: TRBJ1-2; cdr3_aa: CASSLNGDGYGYTF